Each of the 3 T cell receptor beta chains below was sequenced from the same sample in a study of OX40 agonist ivuxolimab in advanced cancers. Some clones are missing from TCRdb's copy, which holds only in-frame ones; the method was immunoSEQ multiplex PCR. The data show just under 85,000 clones, approximately 84% seen once. Sequencing was performed on CD4+ or CD8+ T cells sorted from blood, taken in a trial of the OX40 agonist ivuxolimab. The receptors derive from an adult with an advanced solid tumor such as melanoma, head and neck, liver or kidney cancer.

The genes are TRBV5-4 and TRBJ2-5, with 9 nucleotides matching TRBD2. This CDR3 spans 15 amino acids. V trimming: 2 bases; J trimming: 0 bases; junction bases outside the gene matches: 2. The germline gives CDR1 SGHNT, CDR2 YYREEE (reference sequence). CDR3 residues: CASSFASGDQETQYF. For the CDR3, the DNA is TGTGCCAGCAGCTTTGCTAGCGGGGACCAAGAGACCCAGTACTTC.

V gene TRBV29-1 combines with J gene TRBJ1-4; TRBD1 aligns across 8 bases. The CDR3 is made up of 13 amino acids. The J segment lost 4 bases and the V segment lost 4 bases, leaving 2 bases of the junction unmatched. The germline gives CDR1 SQVTM, CDR2 ANQGSEA. In DNA, the CDR3 is TGCAGCGTTGCGGGACAGGATAATGAAAAACTGTTTTTT. Protein: CSVAGQDNEKLFF.

The chain uses TRBV10-3 and TRBJ2-7, with TRBD2 identical over 10 bases. CDR1 and CDR2 from the germline V gene are ENHRY and SYGVKD. J gave up 3 bases and V 2 bases, and 4 bases lay outside the gene matches. This CDR3 has 15 amino acids. This CDR3 is CAISEGLADNYEQYV. The CDR3 DNA sequence: TGTGCCATCAGTGAGGGACTAGCGGACAACTACGAGCAGTACGTC.